The 5 T cell receptor beta chains below all came from one sample that was sequenced in a study of tumor-infiltrating lymphocytes in oesophageal squamous cell carcinoma. TCRdb reanalysed the reads using MiXCR and keeps one entry per CDR3 protein. The sample shows 11,000 or so distinct CDR3 sequences, roughly 60% of them seen only once. The sequenced sample was blood. Every receptor here comes from a female donor with esophageal squamous cell carcinoma.

Notes on this clonotype: This may be a read error, as it is one base from a much larger clone. The V call is TRBV7-6, the J call TRBJ2-1; 7 bases fit TRBD1. Trimming took 0 bases from V and 13 from J; bases not matched to a gene: 9. The germline V gene encodes CDR1 SGHVS and CDR2 FNYEAQ. The CDR3 length is 14 residues. In DNA form, the CDR3 reads TGTGCCAGCAGCTTAGCCGGGACAGACGAGACCCAGTTCTTC. It codes for CASSLAGTDETQFF.

The chain is built from TRBV7-4 and TRBJ2-2; 10 bases map to TRBD2. Germline values: CDR1 SGHVT, CDR2 SQSDAQ. With 4 bases clipped from V and 5 bases from J, the junction kept 7 bases outside the gene matches. This CDR3 region has 16 residues. The DNA of the CDR3 is TGTGCCAGCAGCTCAACTAGCGGGGATAGGACCGGGGAGCTGTTTTTT. Protein: CASSSTSGDRTGELFF.

V gene TRBV7-3 combines with J gene TRBJ2-3; a weak D match, TRBD1 (6 bases). The J call is doubtful: the DNA matches TRBJ2-5 better. This CDR3 is 13 amino acids long. Germline-derived CDR1 and CDR2 are SGHTA and FQGTGA. CDR3: CASSRGKGETQYF. DNA of the CDR3: TGTGCCAGCAGTAGGGGGAAGGGAGAGACCCAGTACTTC.

This clonotype occurred once. The CDR3 does not close with the conserved phenylalanine or tryptophan, likely indicating a read error. The DNA is omitted, as the CDR3 cannot be located on it reliably, and the CDR3 follows TCRdb's listing. V usage is TRBV11-2 and J usage is TRBJ2-1; the DNA was not compared with TRBD1, the D call given in the table. Germline CDR1 and CDR2: SGHAT and FQNNGV. The CDR3 sequence runs 17 residues, both termini included. The CDR3 loop reads CASRPTGGLNSPLHFGN.

This clonotype appeared a few times. The chain recombines TRBV24-1 with TRBJ2-2, with a weak D call TRBD1 (5 bases). The V end was cut by 0 bases, the J end by 6 bases, with 13 bases between. The CDR3 runs to 16 residues. Germline-derived CDR1 and CDR2 are KGHDR and SFDVKD. This CDR3 is CATSDLSGFYPGELFF. DNA of the CDR3: TGTGCCACCAGTGATTTGTCAGGGTTTTATCCCGGGGAGCTGTTTTTT.